This T cell receptor (beta chain) was sequenced for a study of Ad26.COV2.S vaccination and SARS-CoV-2 variants. Generated by immunoSEQ multiplex PCR, the TCRdb table keeps only in-frame clones and is missing some. This sample has about 320,000 clones, with 90% found just once. This CDR3 spans 14 amino acids. V lost 7 bases to trimming and J lost 1 base, with 13 bases between them. The germline V gene has CDR1 LNHDA and CDR2 SQIVND (reference sequence). Treatment: some 20 received Ad26.COV2.S at low or high dose, single or two shots; 5 received placebo; per-sample allocation not given. Day 63 following the first vaccine or placebo injection was when the samples were taken.

Sample: peripheral blood, taken in a trial of Ad26.COV2.S vaccine versus placebo. The TCR sequence derives from a person aged 18-65 years who received the Ad26.COV2.S COVID-19 vaccine or a placebo. The V call is TRBV19, the J call TRBJ1-1; TRBD1 might be the D (5 bases). The CDR3, as DNA: TGTGCCAGTATCCCACGGACACCGAACACTGAAGCTTTCTTT. Amino acids: CASIPRTPNTEAFF. Using reference TRBV19 and TRBJ1-1 for the parts outside the CDR3, the full variable domain is DGGITQSPKYLFRKEGQNVTLSCEQNLNHDAMYWYRQDPGQGLRLIYYSQIVNDFQKGDIAEGYSVSREKKESFPLTVTSAQKNPTAFYLCASIPRTPNTEAFFGQGTRLTVV.